The clone carrying this TCR beta chain occurred many times. Amplification yielded TCR beta CDR3 regions, with RNA transcripts as the source. Initially, a first-round RT-PCR of the TCR CDR3 employed the HTBI primer set. Via MiXCR, TCRdb re-called the multiplex PCR reads, giving one row per CDR3 protein. In the table there are approximately 600,000 distinct CDR3 sequences, 12% to 15% of which are singletons. The sample originates from a study of T cells in Graves' hyperthyroidism and ophthalmopathy. V trimming: 4 bases; J trimming: 0 bases; junction bases outside the gene matches: 10. Per the germline V gene, CDR1 is DFQATT and CDR2 is SNEGSKA (reference sequence). The CDR3 sequence is 16 residues long.

The sequence was collected from a woman younger than 30 with Graves' ophthalmopathy. What was sequenced was blood. The chain carries TRBV20-1 and TRBJ2-7; 9 nucleotides line up with TRBD2. The CDR3 reads CSAIAGERGNSYEQYF. The CDR3 region has the DNA TGCAGTGCTATAGCGGGAGAGAGAGGGAACTCCTACGAGCAGTACTTC.